This T cell receptor beta chain was identified in a study of control samples from healthy donors and cancer patients. Germline V gene data show CDR1 as SGHTA and CDR2 as FQGTGA. The CDR3 covers 14 residues. V trimming: 2 bases; J trimming: 7 bases; junction bases outside the gene matches: 3. TCRdb's copy holds only in-frame clones and misses some; the assay was immunoSEQ multiplex PCR. The data contain 95,000 to 110,000 clones, 75% to 90% of them seen just once; the ten biggest clones take up about 20%. The clonotype originates from a man in his 60s with lung cancer. The chain couples TRBV7-3 to TRBJ2-1; 9 nucleotides match TRBD1. Sequencing input: PBMCs. The CDR3 protein is CASSLLQGANEQFF. The CDR3 nucleotides are TGTGCCAGCAGCTTATTACAGGGGGCAAATGAGCAGTTCTTC.